Below, 22 T cell receptor beta chains from the same sample are listed, as sequenced in a study of OX40 agonist ivuxolimab in advanced cancers. Here immunoSEQ multiplex PCR was the method, and the copy in TCRdb shows in-frame clones only, minus some. The sample lists around 40,000 clones, less than 90% occurring once. This specimen consisted of CD4+ or CD8+ T cells sorted from blood, obtained in a trial of the OX40 agonist ivuxolimab. The receptors derive from an adult with an advanced solid tumor such as melanoma, head and neck, liver or kidney cancer.

V usage is TRBV6-5 and J usage is TRBJ2-7, with 9 bases that match TRBD2. Trimming cost V 2 bases and J 6 bases; bases outside gene matches: 5. Germline assignment: CDR1 MNHEY and CDR2 SVGAGI. The CDR3 consists of 14 residues. For the CDR3, the DNA is TGTGCCAGCAGTTACGGGCTAGCGGGGATCGAGCAGTACTTC. Translation: CASSYGLAGIEQYF.

The chain uses TRBV12-5 and TRBJ2-1, with a tentative D call TRBD2 (6 bases). The CDR3 is made up of 14 amino acids. Germline V gives CDR1 LGHNT, CDR2 FRNRAP. V was clipped by 4 bases and J by 0 bases, with 7 bases between them. CDR3 residues: CASGSGGSYNEQFF. The CDR3 region has the DNA TGTGCTAGTGGTTCCGGGGGCTCCTACAATGAGCAGTTCTTC.

The rearrangement links TRBV7-2 to TRBJ2-7, with 8 positions matching TRBD1. The V gene end was trimmed by 5 bases and the J gene end by 5 bases; junction bases not matched to a gene: 8. This CDR3 region has 14 residues. In germline, CDR1 is SGHTA, CDR2 FQGNSA. In DNA, the CDR3 is TGTGCCAGCAGCCACCTAGACAGGGGAGACGAGCAGTACTTC. Translation: CASSHLDRGDEQYF.

DNA of the CDR3: TGTGCCAGCAGGGAACCAGGGCAGGGGTATAATTCACCCCTCCACTTT. This translates into CASREPGQGYNSPLHF. The rearrangement links TRBV7-9 to TRBJ1-6, with TRBD1 as a possible D gene (6 bases). The V and J ends lost 6 bases and 4 bases respectively, with 16 bases between them. This CDR3 comprises 16 residues. Per germline, CDR1 SEHNR and CDR2 FQNEAQ (reference sequence).

This clone was seen only a few times. J is TRBJ2-7 and V is TRBV6-1; 7 bases are a match to TRBD1. The CDR3 is made up of 14 amino acids. CDR1 is MNHNS, CDR2 SASEGT, per germline. V trimming: 1 base; J trimming: 0 bases; junction bases outside the gene matches: 0. This chain's CDR3 is CASSEGDSSYEQYF. CDR3 DNA sequence: TGTGCCAGCAGTGAAGGGGACAGCTCCTACGAGCAGTACTTC.

This clone was observed a handful of times. V and J are TRBV28 and TRBJ1-1; no definite D call. Germline assignment: CDR1 MDHEN and CDR2 SYDVKM. Trimming removed 3 bases at V and 7 bases at J, with 9 bases between. This CDR3 has 12 residues. The CDR3 reads CASSFGRIEAFF. The CDR3 region has the DNA TGTGCCAGCAGTTTTGGGCGGATTGAAGCTTTCTTT.

The chain combines TRBV2 with TRBJ2-3, with D unclear. V was cut by 8 bases and J by 6 bases, with 9 bases left in between. This CDR3 is 11 amino acids long. Germline assignment: CDR1 SNHLY and CDR2 FYNNEI. Written as DNA, the CDR3 is TGTGCCAGCCAATTGGGGGATACGCAGTATTTT. This translates into CASQLGDTQYF.

This clone has just one count. The chain links TRBV7-9 to TRBJ1-2; 7 nucleotides agree with TRBD1. CDR3 size: 16 residues. V trimming: 2 bases; J trimming: 3 bases; junction bases outside the gene matches: 9. Germline CDR1 is SEHNR and CDR2 is FQNEAQ (reference sequence). The CDR3 region has the DNA TGTGCCAGCAGCTTACGCATCGGGACAGACTACTATGGCTACACCTTC. Translation: CASSLRIGTDYYGYTF.

The chain links TRBV7-9 to TRBJ2-3, with D hard to call. The V gene's germline CDR1 is SEHNR and CDR2 FQNEAQ (reference sequence). This CDR3 region has 15 residues. V was trimmed by 5 bases and J by 4 bases, leaving 16 bases between them. CDR3: CASSIERVGADTQYF. CDR3 coding DNA: TGTGCCAGCAGCATAGAAAGGGTTGGGGCAGATACGCAGTATTTT.

This clone was counted only a few times. The chain uses TRBV4-1 and TRBJ2-1; no reliable D call. Trimming took 3 bases from V and 7 from J, leaving 4 bases between them. Germline CDR1 MGHRA, CDR2 YSYEKL. This CDR3 has 11 residues. This chain's CDR3 is CASSQGNEQFF. Written as DNA, the CDR3 is TGCGCCAGCAGCCAGGGAAATGAGCAGTTCTTC.

This chain connects TRBV15 to TRBJ1-4; tentative D call: TRBD1 (5 bases). Trimming removed 5 bases from V and 5 bases from J, with 9 bases in between. From germline, CDR1 is LNHNV and CDR2 YYDKDF (reference sequence). The CDR3 runs 13 residues. CDR3: CATSLGGNEKLFF. Here the CDR3 DNA reads TGTGCCACCAGCCTGGGGGGGAATGAAAAACTGTTTTTT.

As concerns this clone: The germline gene is not matched at one end of the junction; a read error may be the cause. The chain combines TRBV28 with TRBJ2-1, with 12 bases that match TRBD2. In germline, CDR1 is MDHEN, CDR2 SYDVKM. This CDR3 is built from 14 residues. The CDR3 region has the DNA TGTGCCAGCAGGTCTAGCGGGAGGGCCAATGGGCAGTTCTTC. Its translation is CASRSSGRANGQFF.

The J gene is TRBJ1-1, the V gene TRBV13; D perhaps matches TRBD1 (5 bases). Germline CDR1 PRHDT, CDR2 FYEKMQ (reference sequence). V lost 1 base and J lost 0, with 6 bases in between. The CDR3 totals 14 residues. The CDR3 coding sequence is TGTGCCAGCAGCTTAGTGGGGGTGAACACTGAAGCTTTCTTT. It yields the protein CASSLVGVNTEAFF.

V is TRBV27 and J is TRBJ2-6; either TRBD1 or TRBD2 may fit D (5 bases each). Between the trimmed V and J ends, which lost 5 bases and 4 bases, there was a span of 9 bases. Germline V gene data show CDR1 as MNHEY and CDR2 as SMNVEV (reference sequence). This CDR3 has 14 amino acids. The CDR3 sequence: CASSPGAGANVLTF. The CDR3 DNA follows: TGTGCCAGCAGTCCCGGGGCCGGGGCCAACGTCCTGACTTTC.

With respect to this clone: The same CDR3 can be traced to other DNA sequences in this sample. For the CDR3, the DNA is TGTGCCATCAGTGAGGCAGGGAGCACAGATACGCAGTATTTT. It encodes CAISEAGSTDTQYF. The chain couples TRBV10-3 to TRBJ2-3; D might be TRBD1 (5 bases). V lost 2 bases, J lost 0 bases, and 6 bases lay in between. The germline V gene has CDR1 ENHRY and CDR2 SYGVKD. CDR3 length equals 14 residues.

The CDR3 region has the DNA TGTGCCAGCAGCCTGCGACACCAGGGGTTCTACGAGCAGTACTTC. Its translation is CASSLRHQGFYEQYF. The V call is TRBV5-8, the J call TRBJ2-7; weak D call: TRBD1 (6 bases). The germline V and J ends were trimmed by 4 bases and 3 bases, with 17 bases remaining between them. Germline loops: CDR1 SGHTS, CDR2 YDEGEE. The CDR3 consists of 15 residues.

This rearrangement joins TRBV27 to TRBJ1-5; D is undetermined. Trimming stripped 2 bases from V and 4 bases from J, with 6 bases between. CDR1 is MNHEY and CDR2 is SMNVEV in the germline V gene (reference sequence). This CDR3 has 13 amino acids. CDR3 in amino acids: CASSLMYNQPQHF. The CDR3 nucleotides read TGTGCCAGCAGTTTAATGTATAATCAGCCCCAGCATTTT.

This clone was counted only a few times. The chain combines TRBV7-8 with TRBJ2-4, with 14 bases identical to TRBD2. Germline V gene sequence: CDR1 SGHVS, CDR2 FQNEAQ. V gave up 4 bases and J gave up 0 bases; unmatched junction bases: 11. The length of the CDR3 is 20 residues. The CDR3 nucleotides are TGTGCCAGCAGCTCAAGCTTTCGACTAGCGGGGGGGCTAGCCAAAAACATTCAGTACTTC. This encodes CASSSSFRLAGGLAKNIQYF.

This clone was seen only a few times. The chain is built from TRBV4-1 and TRBJ2-7; D gene uncertain. Germline V gene lookup returns CDR1 MGHRA and CDR2 YSYEKL. The germline V and J ends were trimmed by 0 bases and 2 bases, with 5 bases remaining between them. The CDR3 contains 13 residues. The CDR3, as DNA: TGCGCCAGCAGCCAAGACGAGACCTACGAGCAGTACTTC. It is translated as CASSQDETYEQYF.

V usage is TRBV5-1 and J usage is TRBJ1-2; a weak D match, TRBD1 (6 bases). This CDR3 comprises 15 residues. CDR1 and CDR2 from the germline V gene are SGHRS and YFSETQ. V was trimmed by 0 bases and J by 5 bases, leaving 14 bases between them. The DNA of the CDR3 is TGCGCCAGCAGCTTGGGGGTGACAGGTGTTTATGGCTACACCTTC. Translated, it gives CASSLGVTGVYGYTF.

The V call is TRBV2, the J call TRBJ2-1, with 7 bases matching TRBD2. CDR3 length equals 17 residues. Germline CDR1 reads SNHLY; CDR2 reads FYNNEI. The J segment lost 7 bases and the V segment lost 4 bases, leaving 16 bases of the junction unmatched. The CDR3 region has the DNA TGTGCCAGCAGTGGTGAAGGTGGGGGAGGGCTGGCAAATGAGCAGTTCTTC. Residues: CASSGEGGGGLANEQFF. The full variable domain, with the rest looked up from reference TRBV2 and TRBJ2-1, is EPEVTQTPSHQVTQMGQEVILRCVPISNHLYFYWYRQILGQKVEFLVSFYNNEISEKSEIFDDQFSVERPDGSNFTLKIRSTKLEDSAMYFCASSGEGGGGLANEQFFGPGTRLTVL.

This chain connects TRBV7-8 to TRBJ2-3; 7 bases fit TRBD2. After removal of 2 bases from V and 2 bases from J, the junction contained 7 bases not matched to a gene. Germline V lookup: CDR1 SGHVS, CDR2 FQNEAQ. The CDR3 is 16 residues long. The CDR3 region is CASSLRAGTNTDTQYF. The CDR3 bases are TGTGCCAGCAGCTTAAGGGCGGGGACTAACACAGATACGCAGTATTTT.